Listed below are T cell receptor beta chains from one sample, sequenced in a study of blood T cell repertoires in COVID-19. The method was immunoSEQ multiplex PCR; TCRdb's version includes in-frame clones alone and lacks a portion of them. The profile shows about 380,000 clones, around 90% of them singletons. Sequencing was carried out using peripheral blood. The receptors come from a man between 18 and 29 years old with active or convalescent COVID-19. CDR3s include the opening cysteine and the closing phenylalanine or tryptophan. D genes are given only for firm matches. Not every row has a clone size; where given, it reads once, few, many or a size class.

J gene | V gene | clone size | D gene | CDR3 length | CDR3 DNA | CDR3 protein
TRBJ1-4 | TRBV19 | NA | TRBD1 | 16 | TGTGCCAGTAGTACGGGAACAGGGGGATTGGGTGAAAAACTGTTTTTT | CASSTGTGGLGEKLFF
TRBJ1-2 | TRBV30 | NA | TRBD1 | 13 | TGTGCCTGGAATCTACAGGGGCAGGATGGCTACACCTTC | CAWNLQGQDGYTF
TRBJ2-7 | TRBV12-3/TRBV12-4 | NA | TRBD1 | 13 | TGTGCCAGCAGTTCGGGACAGTTATACGAGCAGTACTTC | CASSSGQLYEQYF
TRBJ1-1 | TRBV20-1 | NA | NA | 11 | TGCAGTGCCAAAGTAGAGGGTGAAGCTTTCTTT | CSAKVEGEAFF
TRBJ2-7 | TRBV4-2 | NA | TRBD1 | 15 | TGTGCCAGCAGCCCGCTGGGACAGGGGACCTACGAGCAGTACTTC | CASSPLGQGTYEQYF
TRBJ1-3 | TRBV7-9 | NA | NA | 15 | TGTGCCAGCAACGAAGCCGGGGACTCTGGAAACACCATATATTTT | CASNEAGDSGNTIYF
TRBJ1-1 | TRBV7-6 | NA | NA | 15 | TGTGCCAGCAGCTCCCCGAAGGGGATTAACACTGAAGCTTTCTTT | CASSSPKGINTEAFF
TRBJ2-1 | TRBV3-1/TRBV3-2 | NA | NA | 15 | TGTGCCAGCAGCCAAGGTGGGGGGAAATACAATGAGCAGTTCTTC | CASSQGGGKYNEQFF
TRBJ2-1 | TRBV4-3 | NA | TRBD2 | 15 | TGCGCCAGCAGCCAAGATCTAGCGGGACGCTATGAGCAGTTCTTC | CASSQDLAGRYEQFF
TRBJ1-5 | TRBV5-6 | NA | TRBD1 | 16 | TGTGCCAGCAGCTCTATACAGGGGGCCGGGGATCAGCCCCAGCATTTT | CASSSIQGAGDQPQHF
TRBJ2-2 | TRBV9 | NA | NA | 16 | TGTGCCAGCAGCGTTTCCGGGGTGACAAACACCGGGGAGCTGTTTTTT | CASSVSGVTNTGELFF
TRBJ1-3 | TRBV7-9 | NA | NA | 17 | TGTGCCAGCAGCTTAGCGCAGACTACGGTTTCCGGAAACACCATATATTTT | CASSLAQTTVSGNTIYF
TRBJ1-2 | TRBV5-6 | NA | NA | 13 | TGTGCCAGCAGCTTGGGAGGGAGTGGCGGCTACACCTTC | CASSLGGSGGYTF
TRBJ2-1 | TRBV7-9 | NA | TRBD1 | 15 | TGTGCCAGCACTATAGCGTGGGCAGGGGGCGGTGAGCAGTTCTTC | CASTIAWAGGGEQFF
TRBJ1-3 | TRBV20-1 | NA | NA | 11 | TGCAGTGCCCACTTCGGGGGCACCATATATTTT | CSAHFGGTIYF
TRBJ2-5 | TRBV9 | NA | TRBD2 | 15 | TGTGCCAGCAGCAAACTAGCGGGGGAATCGGAGACCCAGTACTTC | CASSKLAGESETQYF
TRBJ1-5 | TRBV28 | few | NA | 15 | TGTGCCAGCAGACAACCCGGGGAGGAGAGTCAGCCCCAGCATTTT | CASRQPGEESQPQHF
TRBJ1-2 | TRBV3-1/TRBV3-2 | NA | NA | 14 | TGTGCCAGCAGCCCTCGGGGTACCCTCTATGGCTACACCTTC | CASSPRGTLYGYTF
TRBJ1-4 | TRBV27 | NA | NA | 14 | TGTGCCAGCAGCCCCAGGAGGTTTGGGGAAAAACTGTTTTTT | CASSPRRFGEKLFF
TRBJ1-1 | TRBV12-3/TRBV12-4 | NA | TRBD1 | 13 | TGTGCCAGCAGGTCGACAGGGACGCTTGAAGCTTTCTTT | CASRSTGTLEAFF
TRBJ1-1 | TRBV28 | NA | TRBD1 | 13 | TGTGCCACCCTCTTTGCAGGGGGGACTGAAGCTTTCTTT | CATLFAGGTEAFF
TRBJ2-2 | TRBV12-5 | NA | NA | 16 | TGTGCTAGTGGTTTGGAGCCAGCGGCGAACACCGGGGAGCTGTTTTTT | CASGLEPAANTGELFF
TRBJ1-1 | TRBV30 | once | NA | 13 | TGTGCCTGGAGTAGGACATGGGGCACTGAAGCTTTCTTT | CAWSRTWGTEAFF
TRBJ2-2 | TRBV2 | once | NA | 13 | TGTGCCAGCAGTTCCCAGGGCTTCGGGGAGCTGTTTTTT | CASSSQGFGELFF
TRBJ1-4 | TRBV5-1 | NA | NA | 14 | TGCGCCAGCAGTCTTCAGGCAACTAATGAAAAACTGTTTTTT | CASSLQATNEKLFF
TRBJ1-2 | TRBV19 | NA | NA | 11 | TGTGCCACGGGGGGGAAAGGTGGCTACACCTTC | CATGGKGGYTF
TRBJ1-4 | TRBV3-1/TRBV3-2 | NA | NA | 13 | TGTGCCAGCAGCCAGCGGGAAATTGAAAAACTGTTTTTT | CASSQREIEKLFF
TRBJ2-1 | TRBV12-3/TRBV12-4 | NA | TRBD2 | 13 | TGTGCCAGCAGTGGCGGACTAGCGGGGGTGTTGTTCTTC | CASSGGLAGVLFF
TRBJ1-2 | TRBV28 | NA | NA | 12 | TGTGCCAGCAGTTTCGGGGGATTGGGCTACACCTTC | CASSFGGLGYTF
TRBJ2-1 | TRBV5-6 | NA | NA | 11 | TGTGCCAGCAGTGTTGGGGCTATTGAGTTCTTC | CASSVGAIEFF